A single sample is the source of the 12 T cell receptor beta chains below, sequenced in a study of metastatic and nonmetastatic thyroid tumors. Thyroid surgery had not been preceded by any treatment in any patient. MiXCR was used by TCRdb to re-call the PCR reads. Of 21,000 or so clones in the sample, roughly a fifth were seen once. Sequencing was done on a sample of blood. Receptors were obtained from a female donor with papillary thyroid cancer or a benign thyroid nodule (not recorded which). Some clones in this sample may be carry-over from other donors' samples.

This clone is classed as medium-sized. The chain combines TRBV28 with TRBJ2-5, with a possible D match to TRBD2 (7 bases). Trimming pared 3 bases from V and 2 bases from J, leaving 13 bases between. Per the germline V gene, CDR1 is MDHEN and CDR2 is SYDVKM. This CDR3 is built from 15 residues. CDR3 residues: CASSFRGAPQETQYF. CDR3 in DNA: TGTGCCAGCAGTTTTCGGGGGGCCCCACAAGAGACCCAGTACTTC.

This clone has at least ten counts. The gene calls are TRBV7-9 and TRBJ2-1; D unclear. This CDR3 spans 14 amino acids. Germline CDR1 SEHNR, CDR2 FQNEAQ (reference sequence). V was shortened by 4 bases and J by 5 bases, with 12 bases between the two germline ends. The CDR3: CASSYKISNNEQFF. CDR3 sequence (DNA): TGTGCCAGCAGCTATAAGATCAGTAACAATGAGCAGTTCTTC.

This clone was seen many times. V usage is TRBV20-1 and J usage is TRBJ2-3; unclear D gene. This CDR3 has 12 amino acids. Germline CDR1 DFQATT, CDR2 SNEGSKA (reference sequence). Between the trimmed V and J ends, which lost 2 bases and 6 bases, there was a span of 9 bases. CDR3 coding DNA: TGCAGTGCTAGACTCAGCATGGATACGCAGTATTTT. It yields the protein CSARLSMDTQYF.

CDR3 coding DNA: TGCAGTGTTCCGAGACTAGCGGGATGGGATAATGAGCAGTTCTTC. Translation: CSVPRLAGWDNEQFF. The chain joins TRBV20-1 to TRBJ2-1, with 11 bases matching TRBD2. After removal of 7 bases from V and 7 bases from J, the junction contained 12 bases not matched to a gene. CDR3 size: 15 residues. Germline V gene data show CDR1 as DFQATT and CDR2 as SNEGSKA (reference sequence).

This clone came up many times. This sample includes further DNA sequences coding for the same CDR3. The chain uses TRBV11-2 and TRBJ1-5; D unresolved. CDR3 size: 13 residues. Trimming shortened V by 0 bases and J by 4 bases, and 4 bases separated the two germline ends. Germline assignment: CDR1 SGHAT and CDR2 FQNNGV. CDR3 amino acids: CASSLDRNQPQHF. CDR3 in DNA: TGTGCCAGCAGCTTAGACAGGAATCAGCCCCAGCATTTT.

This clone has a count of ten or more. The rearrangement links TRBV7-2 to TRBJ2-1; D is unclear. Per the germline V gene, CDR1 is SGHTA and CDR2 is FQGNSA. The CDR3 loop spans 13 amino acids. V was shortened by 3 bases and J by 2 bases, with 5 bases between the two germline ends. DNA of the CDR3: TGTGCCAGCAGCTTTGGTACCTACAATGAGCAGTTCTTC. Its protein is CASSFGTYNEQFF.

This clone was detected many times. The chain links TRBV7-8 to TRBJ1-3; D not resolved. CDR1 and CDR2 (germline): SGHVS, FQNEAQ. The V end lost 1 base, the J end lost 4 bases, and 20 bases lay between the germline ends. The CDR3 is 18 amino acids. CDR3 bases: TGTGCCAGCAGCTTAGTTGGGTTGGACCTCTCGAAGGGAAACACCATATATTTT. Protein product: CASSLVGLDLSKGNTIYF.

Sample share makes this clone medium-sized (0.01 to 0.1%). This sequence joins TRBV6-5 and TRBJ2-3; no reliable D call. The CDR3 spans 15 residues. Germline V lookup: CDR1 MNHEY, CDR2 SVGAGI. V was cut by 2 bases and J by 0 bases, with 9 bases left in between. In DNA form, the CDR3 reads TGTGCCAGCAGTTACGAAGCCCCTAGCACAGATACGCAGTATTTT. This gives the protein CASSYEAPSTDTQYF.

The V call is TRBV7-8, the J call TRBJ1-2, with D hard to call. The germline gives CDR1 SGHVS, CDR2 FQNEAQ. The germline V and J ends were trimmed by 2 bases and 7 bases, with 17 bases remaining between them. This CDR3 contains 15 residues. CDR3 sequence (DNA): TGTGCCAGCAGCTTAATGGAGGCTAGCGTGGGTGGCTACACCTTC. Translated: CASSLMEASVGGYTF.

This clone has a count of ten or more. The V call is TRBV7-9, the J call TRBJ2-5; D unresolved. CDR3 length: 12 amino acids. The V gene's germline CDR1 is SEHNR and CDR2 FQNEAQ (reference sequence). V was trimmed by 4 bases and J by 5 bases, leaving 8 bases between them. The CDR3 DNA follows: TGTGCCAGCAGCTCAGGTCTGGAGACCCAGTACTTC. It translates to CASSSGLETQYF.

This clone showed up just once. Written as DNA, the CDR3 is TGTGCCAGCAGCGAGACTAGCGGGGGGGCCTACGAGCAGTACTTC. This encodes CASSETSGGAYEQYF. This chain uses TRBV4-2 with TRBJ2-7, with 14 nucleotides matching TRBD2. This CDR3 comprises 15 residues. Trimming at V came to 5 bases and at J to 2 bases, leaving 2 bases not matched to a gene. CDR1 is LGHNA, CDR2 YNFKEQ, per germline.

This clone was recorded many times. V usage is TRBV20-1 and J usage is TRBJ2-1; the D call may be TRBD1 or TRBD2 (6 bases each). V was clipped by 8 bases and J by 5 bases, with 16 bases between them. This CDR3 has 13 residues. Germline CDR1 and CDR2: DFQATT and SNEGSKA (reference sequence). The CDR3 DNA is TGCAGTACATTAGGGGGGTCTGACAATGAGCAGTTCTTC. This encodes CSTLGGSDNEQFF.